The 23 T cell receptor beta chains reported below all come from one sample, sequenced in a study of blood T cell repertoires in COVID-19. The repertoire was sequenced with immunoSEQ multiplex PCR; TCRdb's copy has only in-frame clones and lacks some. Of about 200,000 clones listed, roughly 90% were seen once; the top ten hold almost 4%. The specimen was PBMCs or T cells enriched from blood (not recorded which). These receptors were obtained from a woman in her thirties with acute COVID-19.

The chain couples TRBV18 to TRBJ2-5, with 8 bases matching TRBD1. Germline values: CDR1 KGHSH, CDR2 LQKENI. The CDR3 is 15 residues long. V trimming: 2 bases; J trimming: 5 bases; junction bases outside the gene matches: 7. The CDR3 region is CASSPEDRDGETQYF. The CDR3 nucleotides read TGTGCCAGCTCACCAGAGGACAGGGATGGGGAGACCCAGTACTTC. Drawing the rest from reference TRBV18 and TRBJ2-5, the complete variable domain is NAGVMQNPRHLVRRRGQEARLRCSPMKGHSHVYWYRQLPEEGLKFMVYLQKENIIDESGMPKERFSAEFPKEGPSILRIQQVVRGDSAAYFCASSPEDRDGETQYFGPGTRLLVL.

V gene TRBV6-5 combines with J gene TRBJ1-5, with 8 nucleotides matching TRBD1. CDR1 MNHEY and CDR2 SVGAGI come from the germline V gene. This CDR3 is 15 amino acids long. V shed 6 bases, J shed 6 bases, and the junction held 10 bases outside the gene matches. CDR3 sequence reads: CASSQHDRGSQPQHF. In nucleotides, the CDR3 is TGTGCCAGCAGCCAGCACGACAGGGGTTCTCAGCCCCAGCATTTT.

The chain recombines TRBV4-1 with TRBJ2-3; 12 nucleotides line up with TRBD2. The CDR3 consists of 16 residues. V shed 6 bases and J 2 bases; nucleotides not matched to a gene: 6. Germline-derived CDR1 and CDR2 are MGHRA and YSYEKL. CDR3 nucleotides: TGCGCCAGCAGACCGACTAGCGGGGGCCTCACAGATACGCAGTATTTT. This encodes CASRPTSGGLTDTQYF.

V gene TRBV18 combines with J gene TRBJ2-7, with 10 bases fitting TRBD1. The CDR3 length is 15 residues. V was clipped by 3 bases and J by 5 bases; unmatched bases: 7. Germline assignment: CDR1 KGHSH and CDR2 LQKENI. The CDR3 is CASSPWDRGTHEQYF. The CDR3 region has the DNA TGTGCCAGCTCACCCTGGGACAGGGGCACTCACGAGCAGTACTTC.

The CDR3 is CASSLDLSQPQHF. CDR3 nucleotides: TGTGCCAGCAGCTTAGATCTAAGTCAGCCCCAGCATTTT. The rearrangement links TRBV11-2 to TRBJ1-5; D not certain. V gave up 0 bases and J gave up 6 bases, with 6 bases separating them. The CDR3 spans 13 residues. CDR1 and CDR2 (germline): SGHAT, FQNNGV.

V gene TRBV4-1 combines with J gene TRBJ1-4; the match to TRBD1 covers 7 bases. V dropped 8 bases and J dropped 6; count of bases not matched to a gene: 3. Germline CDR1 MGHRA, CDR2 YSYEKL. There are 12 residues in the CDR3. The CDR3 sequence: CASGGTDEKLFF. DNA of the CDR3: TGCGCCAGCGGGGGGACAGATGAAAAACTGTTTTTT.

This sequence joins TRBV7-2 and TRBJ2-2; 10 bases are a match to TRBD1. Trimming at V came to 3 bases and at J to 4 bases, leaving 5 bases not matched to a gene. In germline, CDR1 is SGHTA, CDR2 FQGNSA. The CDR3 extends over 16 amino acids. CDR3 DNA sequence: TGTGCCAGCAGCTTGTATCGGACAGGGGGCACCGGGGAGCTGTTTTTT. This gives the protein CASSLYRTGGTGELFF.

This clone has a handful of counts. The CDR3 nucleotides read TGTGCCAGCAGAACGGGACAGGGGCGTGGGGGGGGCTACACCTTC. Its protein is CASRTGQGRGGGYTF. V is TRBV6-5 and J is TRBJ1-2, with 10 bases fitting TRBD1. V was pared by 6 bases and J by 8 bases, with 12 bases of the junction left unmatched. Germline V CDR1 and CDR2: MNHEY, SVGAGI. This CDR3 has 15 residues.

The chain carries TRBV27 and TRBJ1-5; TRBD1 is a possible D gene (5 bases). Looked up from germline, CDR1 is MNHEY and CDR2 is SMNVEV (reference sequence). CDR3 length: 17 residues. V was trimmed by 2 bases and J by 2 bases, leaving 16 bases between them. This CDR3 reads CASSLRGLSVGNQPQHF. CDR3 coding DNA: TGTGCCAGCAGTTTACGGGGGTTGAGCGTTGGCAATCAGCCCCAGCATTTT.

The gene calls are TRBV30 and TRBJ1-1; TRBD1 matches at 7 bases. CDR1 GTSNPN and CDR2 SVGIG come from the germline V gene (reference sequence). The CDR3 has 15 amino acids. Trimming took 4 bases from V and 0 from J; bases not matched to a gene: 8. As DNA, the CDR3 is TGTGCCTGGACAGAATTGGACAGGTTGAACACTGAAGCTTTCTTT. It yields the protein CAWTELDRLNTEAFF.

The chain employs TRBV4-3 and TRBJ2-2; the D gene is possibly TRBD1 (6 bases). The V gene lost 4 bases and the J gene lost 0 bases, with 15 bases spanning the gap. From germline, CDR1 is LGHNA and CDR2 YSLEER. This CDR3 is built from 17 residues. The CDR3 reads CASSLYPGEANTGELFF. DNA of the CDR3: TGCGCCAGCAGCCTCTACCCAGGGGAAGCGAACACCGGGGAGCTGTTTTTT.

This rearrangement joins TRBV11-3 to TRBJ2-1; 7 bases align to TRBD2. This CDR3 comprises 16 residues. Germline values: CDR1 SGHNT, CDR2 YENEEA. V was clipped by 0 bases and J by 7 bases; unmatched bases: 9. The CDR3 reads CASSLDPRTRANEQFF. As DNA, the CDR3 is TGTGCCAGCAGCTTAGATCCTCGGACTAGGGCTAATGAGCAGTTCTTC.

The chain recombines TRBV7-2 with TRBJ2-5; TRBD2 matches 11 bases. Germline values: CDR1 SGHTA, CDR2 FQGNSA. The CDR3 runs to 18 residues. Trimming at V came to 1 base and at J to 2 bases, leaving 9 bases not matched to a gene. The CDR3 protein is CASSLVSLAGASQETQYF. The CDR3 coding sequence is TGTGCCAGCAGCTTAGTGTCACTAGCGGGGGCCTCTCAAGAGACCCAGTACTTC.

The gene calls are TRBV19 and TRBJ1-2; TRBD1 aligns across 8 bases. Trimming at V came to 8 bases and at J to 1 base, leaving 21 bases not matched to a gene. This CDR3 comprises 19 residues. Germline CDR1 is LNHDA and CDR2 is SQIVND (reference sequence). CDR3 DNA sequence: TGTGCCAGTTTGTCCCCGAGTGGAGCGCAGGGGGCCCTTAACTATGGCTACACCTTC. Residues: CASLSPSGAQGALNYGYTF.

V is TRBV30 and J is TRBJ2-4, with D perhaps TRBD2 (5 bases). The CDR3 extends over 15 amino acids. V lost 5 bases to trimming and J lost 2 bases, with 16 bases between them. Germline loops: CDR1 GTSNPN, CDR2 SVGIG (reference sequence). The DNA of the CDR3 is TGTGCCTGGTCACCCCCGGGGTTGACCAAAAACATTCAGTACTTC. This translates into CAWSPPGLTKNIQYF.

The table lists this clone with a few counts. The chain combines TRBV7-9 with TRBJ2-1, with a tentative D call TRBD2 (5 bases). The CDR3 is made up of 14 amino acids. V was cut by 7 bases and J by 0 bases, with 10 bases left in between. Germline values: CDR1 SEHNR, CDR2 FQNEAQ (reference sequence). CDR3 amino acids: CASTVGSSYNEQFF. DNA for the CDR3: TGTGCCAGCACCGTTGGGAGCTCCTACAATGAGCAGTTCTTC.

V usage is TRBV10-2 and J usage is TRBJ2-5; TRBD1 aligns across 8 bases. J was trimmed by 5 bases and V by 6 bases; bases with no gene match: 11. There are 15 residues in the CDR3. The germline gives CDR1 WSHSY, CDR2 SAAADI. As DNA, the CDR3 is TGCGCCAGCAGGCTCGGGACAGGTACGGGGGAGACCCAGTACTTC. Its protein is CASRLGTGTGETQYF.

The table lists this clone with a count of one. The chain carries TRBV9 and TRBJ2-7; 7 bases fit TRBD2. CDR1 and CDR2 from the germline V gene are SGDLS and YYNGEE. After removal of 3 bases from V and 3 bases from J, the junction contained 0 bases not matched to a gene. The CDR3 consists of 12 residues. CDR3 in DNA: TGTGCCAGCAGCGGGGAGGGCTACGAGCAGTACTTC. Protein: CASSGEGYEQYF.

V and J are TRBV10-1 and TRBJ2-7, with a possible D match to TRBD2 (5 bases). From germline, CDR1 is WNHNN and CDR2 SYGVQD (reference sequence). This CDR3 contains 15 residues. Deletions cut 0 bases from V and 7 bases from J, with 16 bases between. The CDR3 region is CASSESGGGAREQYF. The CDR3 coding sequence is TGCGCCAGCAGTGAGTCCGGAGGAGGAGCACGGGAGCAGTACTTC.

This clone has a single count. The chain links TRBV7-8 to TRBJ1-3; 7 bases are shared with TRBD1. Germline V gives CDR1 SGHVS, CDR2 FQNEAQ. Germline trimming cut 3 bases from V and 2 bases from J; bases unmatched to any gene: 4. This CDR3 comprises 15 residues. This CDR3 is CASSFEGAAGNTIYF. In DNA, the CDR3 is TGTGCCAGCAGCTTTGAGGGGGCCGCTGGAAACACCATATATTTT.

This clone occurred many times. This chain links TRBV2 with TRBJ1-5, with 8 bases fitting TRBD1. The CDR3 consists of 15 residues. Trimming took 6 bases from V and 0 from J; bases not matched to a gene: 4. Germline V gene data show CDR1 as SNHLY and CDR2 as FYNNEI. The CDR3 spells CASSQDRASNQPQHF. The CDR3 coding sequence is TGTGCCAGCAGCCAGGACAGGGCTAGCAATCAGCCCCAGCATTTT.

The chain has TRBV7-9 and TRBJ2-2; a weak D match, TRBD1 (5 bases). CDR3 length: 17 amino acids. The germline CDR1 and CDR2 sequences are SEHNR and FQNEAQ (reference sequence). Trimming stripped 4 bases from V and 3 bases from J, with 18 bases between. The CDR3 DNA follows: TGTGCCAGCAGCTCGCCGAGGTCAGGGCGCGACACCGGGGAGCTGTTTTTT. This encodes CASSSPRSGRDTGELFF.

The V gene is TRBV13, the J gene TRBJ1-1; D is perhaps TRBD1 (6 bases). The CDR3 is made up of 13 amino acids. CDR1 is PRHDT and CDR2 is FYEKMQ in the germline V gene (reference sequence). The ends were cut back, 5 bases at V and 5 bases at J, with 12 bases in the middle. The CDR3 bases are TGTGCCAGCAGCGGGGGAAGGGGGACTGAAGCTTTCTTT. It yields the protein CASSGGRGTEAFF. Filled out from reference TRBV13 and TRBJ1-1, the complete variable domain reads AAGVIQSPRHLIKEKRETATLKCYPIPRHDTVYWYQQGPGQDPQFLISFYEKMQSDKGSIPDRFSAQQFSDYHSELNMSSLELGDSALYFCASSGGRGTEAFFGQGTRLTVV.